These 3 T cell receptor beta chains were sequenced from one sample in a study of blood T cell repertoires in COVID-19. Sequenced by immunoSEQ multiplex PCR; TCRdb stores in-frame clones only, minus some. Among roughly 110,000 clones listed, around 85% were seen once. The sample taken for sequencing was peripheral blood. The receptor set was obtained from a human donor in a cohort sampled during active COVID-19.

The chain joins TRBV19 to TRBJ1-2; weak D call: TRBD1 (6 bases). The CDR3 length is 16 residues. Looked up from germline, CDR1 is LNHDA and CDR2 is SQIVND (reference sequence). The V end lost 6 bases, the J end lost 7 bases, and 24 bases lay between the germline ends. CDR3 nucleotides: TGTGCCAGTAGGACCGGGGCCACAACAGGGTATAGTGGCTACACCTTC. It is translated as CASRTGATTGYSGYTF.

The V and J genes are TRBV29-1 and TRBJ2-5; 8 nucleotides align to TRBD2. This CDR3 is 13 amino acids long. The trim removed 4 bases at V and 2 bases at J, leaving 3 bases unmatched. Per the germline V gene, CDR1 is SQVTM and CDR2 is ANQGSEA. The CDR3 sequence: CSVGGGRQETQYF. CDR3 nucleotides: TGCAGCGTTGGCGGGGGGAGGCAAGAGACCCAGTACTTC.

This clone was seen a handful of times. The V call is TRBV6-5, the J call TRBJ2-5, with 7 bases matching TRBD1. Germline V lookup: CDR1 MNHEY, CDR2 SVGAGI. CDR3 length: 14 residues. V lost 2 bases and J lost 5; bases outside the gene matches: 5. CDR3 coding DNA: TGTGCCAGCAGTTACAGGGGGCGCAGGGAGACCCAGTACTTC. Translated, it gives CASSYRGRRETQYF.